This TCR beta chain was found in a study of blood T cell repertoires in COVID-19. Across the whole study: Sources were T cells, B-cell-depleted T cells, or PBMCs; the material itself was cDNA or gDNA.

The CDR3 sequence is 16 residues long. V lost 4 bases to trimming and J lost 2 bases, with 17 bases between them. Germline assignment: CDR1 KGHDR and CDR2 SFDVKD. Authors' data handling: Reference gene primers were amplified, and this amplification served to estimate nucleated cell counts. Some clones are missing from TCRdb's copy, which holds only in-frame ones; the method was immunoSEQ multiplex PCR. That table furnishes V, J and clone size, whereas the DNA furnished D and trimming. The sample lists approximately 47,000 clones; 70% to 90% were seen once. Sequenced material: peripheral blood. This receptor was taken from a woman of 80 years or more with COVID-19, enrolled during active disease. V gene TRBV24-1 combines with J gene TRBJ2-7; possible D gene TRBD2, 6 bases. Written as DNA, the CDR3 is TGTGCCACCAGTGACAGGTGGAGGGGTCGGACCTACGAGCAGTACTTC. Amino acids: CATSDRWRGRTYEQYF.